This passage covers 21 T cell receptor beta chains from one sample sequenced in a study of blood T cell repertoires in COVID-19. TCRdb's table, derived via immunoSEQ multiplex PCR, lists solely in-frame clones and lacks some. This table has fewer than 60,000 clones, 80% to 90% appearing once. Sequenced: peripheral blood. The receptors stem from a human donor with active COVID-19. The donor label of this sample is uncertain.

This rearrangement joins TRBV18 to TRBJ1-2; TRBD1 aligns across 9 bases. This CDR3 has 14 amino acids. Per germline, CDR1 KGHSH and CDR2 LQKENI. Trimming cost V 5 bases and J 4 bases; bases outside gene matches: 5. Here the CDR3 DNA reads TGTGCCAGCTCAGGACAGGGGCTCGGCTATGGCTACACCTTC. Protein product: CASSGQGLGYGYTF.

The V and J genes are TRBV6-5 and TRBJ2-4; D gene ambiguous. Germline CDR1 and CDR2: MNHEY and SVGAGI. The V gene lost 7 bases and the J gene lost 0 bases, with 13 bases spanning the gap. The CDR3 is 15 amino acids. Here the CDR3 DNA reads TGTGCCAGCACCCGTGAGGCCGTAGCCAAAAACATTCAGTACTTC. Protein: CASTREAVAKNIQYF.

This clone was seen just once. The chain uses TRBV4-2 and TRBJ2-1; 8 bases align to TRBD2. J was trimmed by 3 bases and V by 2 bases; bases with no gene match: 12. Per the germline V gene, CDR1 is LGHNA and CDR2 is YNFKEQ. The CDR3 totals 18 residues. Here the CDR3 reads CASSQQKSGGSYYNEQFF. CDR3 DNA: TGTGCCAGCAGCCAACAAAAAAGCGGGGGATCTTACTACAATGAGCAGTTCTTC.

The CDR3 region is CASSLAPGDNQPQHF. DNA of the CDR3: TGTGCCAGCAGCTTAGCCCCCGGGGACAATCAGCCCCAGCATTTT. The V call is TRBV7-2, the J call TRBJ1-5; no clear D gene. The V gene lost 0 bases and the J gene lost 3 bases, with 9 bases spanning the gap. This CDR3 has 15 amino acids. Per germline, CDR1 SGHTA and CDR2 FQGNSA.

V gene TRBV9 combines with J gene TRBJ1-4, with unresolved D. V shed 0 bases and J shed 7 bases, with 7 bases lying between them. Germline CDR1 and CDR2: SGDLS and YYNGEE. The CDR3 length is 13 residues. Here the CDR3 DNA reads TGTGCCAGCAGCGTAGATGTCAGTGAAAAACTGTTTTTT. Protein: CASSVDVSEKLFF.

The chain has TRBV5-4 and TRBJ1-1, with TRBD1 as a possible D gene (5 bases). The ends were cut back, 6 bases at V and 3 bases at J, with 15 bases in the middle. The germline V gene has CDR1 SGHNT and CDR2 YYREEE (reference sequence). This CDR3 has 14 amino acids. The CDR3 DNA reads TGTGCCAGCACCGGGGCGGGGGGATACACTGAAGCTTTCTTT. Its translation is CASTGAGGYTEAFF.

J is TRBJ2-1 and V is TRBV29-1, with D maybe TRBD1 (5 bases). The CDR3 is made up of 12 amino acids. Germline CDR1 reads SQVTM; CDR2 reads ANQGSEA. The ends were cut back, 2 bases at V and 7 bases at J, with 9 bases in the middle. CDR3 nucleotide sequence: TGCAGCGTTGAATCAGGGATGAATGAGCAGTTCTTC. Translation gives CSVESGMNEQFF.

V is TRBV7-2 and J is TRBJ2-7, with TRBD1 as a possible D gene (6 bases). V dropped 4 bases and J dropped 0 bases, with 13 bases sitting between them. The CDR3 has 15 amino acids. The V gene's germline CDR1 is SGHTA and CDR2 FQGNSA. The CDR3: CASSSGTLSSYEQYF. For the CDR3, the DNA is TGTGCCAGCAGCTCCGGGACACTGAGCTCCTACGAGCAGTACTTC.

The chain carries TRBV3-1 (or the pseudogene TRBV3-2) and TRBJ2-3; D remains unclear. CDR1 and CDR2 from the germline V gene are LGHDT and YNNKEL (reference sequence). The length of the CDR3 is 15 residues. V lost 2 bases and J lost 0, with 9 bases in between. The CDR3 sequence is CASSQFTESTDTQYF. The CDR3 DNA follows: TGTGCCAGCAGCCAATTTACGGAGAGCACAGATACGCAGTATTTT.

The chain carries TRBV6-6 and TRBJ2-7; 11 nucleotides line up with TRBD2. This CDR3 spans 18 amino acids. The junction had 14 bases not matched to a gene; V was cut back by 5 bases and J by 2 bases. Germline CDR1 is MNHNY and CDR2 is SVGAGI (reference sequence). The CDR3: CASSPTGTSGTATYEQYF. CDR3 bases: TGTGCCAGCAGTCCCACCGGGACTAGCGGAACCGCAACCTACGAGCAGTACTTC.

This chain joins TRBV3-1 (or the pseudogene TRBV3-2) and TRBJ2-5, with 12 bases aligning to TRBD2. Germline assignment: CDR1 LGHDT and CDR2 YNNKEL (reference sequence). This CDR3 has 15 amino acids. The ends lost 5 bases at V and 4 bases at J; junction bases unmatched: 5. The CDR3 nucleotides read TGTGCCAGCAGCAGAGGACTAGCGGGAAGAGAGACCCAGTACTTC. It translates to CASSRGLAGRETQYF.

The chain is built from TRBV3-1 (or the pseudogene TRBV3-2) and TRBJ1-4; no clear D gene. Germline-derived CDR1 and CDR2 are LGHDT and YNNKEL (reference sequence). The CDR3 loop spans 15 amino acids. The V end was cut by 0 bases, the J end by 7 bases, with 12 bases between. The CDR3 loop reads CASSQEATASEKLFF. As DNA, the CDR3 is TGTGCCAGCAGCCAAGAGGCGACGGCTAGTGAAAAACTGTTTTTT.

This clone came up a few times. The V gene is TRBV30, the J gene TRBJ2-7; possibly TRBD2 for D (6 bases). Germline loops: CDR1 GTSNPN, CDR2 SVGIG (reference sequence). Trimming removed 2 bases from V and 3 bases from J, with 11 bases in between. The CDR3 contains 13 residues. In DNA, the CDR3 is TGTGCCTGGAGTAAGGGGAGGTACTACGAGCAGTACTTC. Encoded protein: CAWSKGRYYEQYF.

The chain recombines TRBV20-1 with TRBJ1-3; D is perhaps TRBD1 (5 bases). The V gene's germline CDR1 is DFQATT and CDR2 SNEGSKA (reference sequence). V lost 1 base to trimming and J lost 14 bases, with 12 bases between them. This CDR3 comprises 11 residues. CDR3 coding DNA: TGCAGTGCTAGAGCCGGGGGAACCCTATATTTT. It encodes CSARAGGTLYF.

This clone appeared a few times. The chain combines TRBV24-1 with TRBJ1-4, with 11 positions matching TRBD1. The V segment lost 8 bases and the J segment 4 bases; nucleotides outside the gene matches: 11. The CDR3 consists of 17 residues. CDR1 KGHDR and CDR2 SFDVKD come from the germline V gene. In DNA, the CDR3 is TGTGCCACCATCAGACCGGGACAGGGGGTCTTTAATGAAAAACTGTTTTTT. Translating it yields CATIRPGQGVFNEKLFF.

This chain links TRBV5-1 with TRBJ2-3, with a tentative D call TRBD2 (5 bases). The V and J ends lost 2 bases and 4 bases respectively, with 11 bases between them. Germline V gives CDR1 SGHRS, CDR2 YFSETQ. The length of the CDR3 is 14 residues. DNA for the CDR3: TGCGCCAGCAGCTTTCTGGAGGCTCCAGATACGCAGTATTTT. As protein: CASSFLEAPDTQYF.

The chain has TRBV2 and TRBJ2-1; D perhaps matches TRBD2 (10 bases). The ends were cut back, 7 bases at V and 3 bases at J, with 31 bases in the middle. The germline CDR1 and CDR2 sequences are SNHLY and FYNNEI. The CDR3 is 20 amino acids. The CDR3 loop reads CASNLSRDRALAGVYNEQFF. CDR3 nucleotide sequence: TGTGCCAGCAACCTATCCCGGGACAGGGCCCTAGCGGGGGTCTACAATGAGCAGTTCTTC.

The rearrangement links TRBV13 to TRBJ2-3; tentative D call: TRBD2 (6 bases). Germline CDR1 is PRHDT and CDR2 is FYEKMQ (reference sequence). The CDR3 length is 15 residues. V was pared by 4 bases and J by 2 bases, with 13 bases between. Here the CDR3 DNA reads TGTGCCAGCAGCTCGGGACTGGGTGACACAGATACGCAGTATTTT. Amino acid sequence: CASSSGLGDTDTQYF.

This chain joins TRBV9 and TRBJ2-3; 12 bases align to TRBD2. The CDR3 contains 16 residues. Germline lookup yields CDR1 SGDLS and CDR2 YYNGEE. V was pared by 4 bases and J by 4 bases, with 7 bases of the junction left unmatched. The CDR3 loop reads CASSSTSGGIPDTQYF. The CDR3 nucleotides read TGTGCCAGCAGCTCCACTAGCGGGGGGATTCCAGATACGCAGTATTTT.

This chain joins TRBV21-1 and TRBJ1-4; the D segment call TRBD1 is taken from the table without a DNA check. TRBV21-1 constitutes a pseudogene. The CDR3 runs to 14 residues. The CDR3 is CARLGTGKREKLFF. The CDR3 DNA reads as TGTGCCAGGTTGGGGACAGGGAAACGCGAAAAACTGTTTTTT.

The V and J genes are TRBV4-1 and TRBJ2-1, with 11 bases fitting TRBD1. The CDR3 loop spans 14 amino acids. Germline CDR1 is MGHRA and CDR2 is YSYEKL. With 6 bases clipped from V and 5 bases from J, the junction kept 3 bases outside the gene matches. The CDR3: CASRGDRGNNEQFF. The CDR3, as DNA: TGCGCCAGCAGAGGGGACAGGGGGAACAATGAGCAGTTCTTC.